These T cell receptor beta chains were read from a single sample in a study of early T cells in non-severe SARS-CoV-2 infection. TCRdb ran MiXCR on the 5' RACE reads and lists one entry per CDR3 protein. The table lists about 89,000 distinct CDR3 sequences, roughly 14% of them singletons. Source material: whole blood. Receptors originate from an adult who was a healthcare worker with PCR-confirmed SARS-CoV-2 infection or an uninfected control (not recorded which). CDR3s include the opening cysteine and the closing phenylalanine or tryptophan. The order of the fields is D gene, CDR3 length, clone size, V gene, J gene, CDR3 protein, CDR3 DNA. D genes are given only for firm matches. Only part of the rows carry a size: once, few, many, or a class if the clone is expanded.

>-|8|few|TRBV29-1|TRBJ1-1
CSVTEAFF
TGCAGCGTCACTGAAGCTTTCTTT
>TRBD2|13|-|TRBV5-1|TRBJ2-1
CASSLAASGEQFF
TGCGCCAGCAGCTTGGCCGCTAGCGGGGAGCAGTTCTTC
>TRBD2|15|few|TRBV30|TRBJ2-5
CAWSPGTTNQETQYF
TGTGCCTGGAGTCCCGGGACTACAAACCAAGAGACCCAGTACTTC
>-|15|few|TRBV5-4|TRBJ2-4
CASSGAPGQANIQYF
TGTGCCAGCAGCGGGGCCCCGGGCCAGGCTAACATTCAGTACTTC
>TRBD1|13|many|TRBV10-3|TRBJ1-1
CAISDRGDTEAFF
TGTGCCATCAGTGACAGGGGGGACACTGAAGCTTTCTTT
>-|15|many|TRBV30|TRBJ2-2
CAWSPGTFVTGELFF
TGTGCCTGGAGTCCCGGGACATTCGTCACCGGGGAGCTGTTTTTT
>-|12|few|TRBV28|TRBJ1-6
CASAEGNSPLHF
TGTGCCAGCGCGGAGGGGAATTCACCCCTCCACTTT
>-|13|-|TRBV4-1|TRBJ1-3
CASSRVGGNTIYF
TGCGCCAGCAGCAGGGTGGGTGGAAACACCATATATTTT
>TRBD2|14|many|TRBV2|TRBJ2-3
CAVPGLAGEDTQYF
TGTGCCGTCCCGGGACTAGCGGGAGAAGATACGCAGTATTTT
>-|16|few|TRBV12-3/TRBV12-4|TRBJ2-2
CASSLDIGQNTGELFF
TGTGCCAGCAGTTTAGACATAGGGCAGAACACCGGGGAGCTGTTTTTT
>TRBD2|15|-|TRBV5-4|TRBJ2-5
CASSFGLDEGETQYF
TGTGCCAGCAGCTTCGGACTAGACGAGGGGGAGACCCAGTACTTC
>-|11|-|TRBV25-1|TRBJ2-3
CASSTGSTQYF
TGTGCCAGCAGTACAGGATCGACGCAGTATTTT
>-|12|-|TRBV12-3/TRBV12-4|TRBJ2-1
CASGPRGNEQFF
TGTGCCAGTGGGCCCCGGGGTAATGAGCAGTTCTTC
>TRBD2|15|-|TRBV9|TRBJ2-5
CASSVGGGARETQYF
TGTGCCAGCAGCGTAGGCGGGGGGGCCCGCGAGACCCAGTACTTC
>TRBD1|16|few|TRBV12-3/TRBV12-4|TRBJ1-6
CASRRQGGTYNSPLHF
TGTGCCAGCAGACGACAGGGTGGCACCTATAATTCACCCCTCCACTTT
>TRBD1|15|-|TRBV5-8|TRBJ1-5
CASSEGQGSNQPQHF
TGTGCCAGCAGCGAAGGACAGGGTAGCAATCAGCCCCAGCATTTT
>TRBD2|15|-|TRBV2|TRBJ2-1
CASLVGTSVSNEQFF
TGTGCCAGCTTAGTCGGGACTAGCGTGTCCAATGAGCAGTTCTTC